This is a list of T cell receptor beta chains from one sample in a study of neurological immune-mediated disorders. TCRdb re-called the 5' RACE reads through MiXCR, storing one row per CDR3 protein. The sample consists of 24,000 or so distinct CDR3 sequences, about 2.5% of them appearing once. Sequencing used PBMCs. The receptor source for this set is a woman in her forties or fifties with multiple sclerosis. Each CDR3 is given with its conserved first and last residue. Fields, in order: J gene, clone size, D gene, V gene, CDR3 DNA, CDR3 protein. D genes are given only for firm matches. Some rows mark clone size as missing; the rest say once, few, many or name a class of expanded clone.

TRBJ2-1	many	TRBD1	TRBV27	TGTGCCAGCAGTTTATTTGGGACAGGGGACTACAATGAGCAGTTCTTC	CASSLFGTGDYNEQFF
TRBJ2-2	many	NA	TRBV20-1	TGCAGTGCCGATGACAGCACCGGGGAGCTGTTTTTT	CSADDSTGELFF
TRBJ1-1	many	NA	TRBV20-1	TGCAGTGCTAGAGTGAACGGGGGGAACACTGAAGCTTTCTTT	CSARVNGGNTEAFF
TRBJ2-2	NA	TRBD1	TRBV15	TGTGCCACCAGAGAGTCGGCAGGGGGCGTTTCGAACACCGGGGAGCTGTTTTTT	CATRESAGGVSNTGELFF
TRBJ1-1	medium-sized	NA	TRBV7-6	TGTGCCAGCAGCGACTACAGCAACACTGAAGCTTTCTTT	CASSDYSNTEAFF
TRBJ2-5	many	NA	TRBV20-1	TGCAGTGCCCGAGGGGGGCAAGAGACCCAGTACTTC	CSARGGQETQYF
TRBJ2-7	many	NA	TRBV20-1	TGCAGTGCCAGCGGATATGAGGGACTCTCCTACGAGCAGTACTTC	CSASGYEGLSYEQYF
TRBJ2-2	many	TRBD1	TRBV15	TGTGCCACCAATACGGGACAGGGCACCGGGGAGCTGTTTTTT	CATNTGQGTGELFF
TRBJ1-1	few	TRBD1	TRBV20-1	TGCAGTGGCGACAGGGTCGTGGCTGAAGCTTTCTTT	CSGDRVVAEAFF
TRBJ1-1	many	NA	TRBV20-1	TGCAGTGCTAGAGATGTGACAGGTTCAATGAACACTGAAGCTTTCTTT	CSARDVTGSMNTEAFF
TRBJ2-7	many	NA	TRBV7-9	TGTGCCAGCAGCAAAGGAGGGCGCCTATCCTACGAGCAGTACTTC	CASSKGGRLSYEQYF
TRBJ2-7	medium-sized	TRBD1	TRBV7-2	TGTGCCAGCAGCAGGGACAGGCGGACCTACGAGCAGTACTTC	CASSRDRRTYEQYF
TRBJ1-4	few	NA	TRBV20-1	TGCAGTGCTAGAGTCGATGCAACTAATGAAAAACTGTTTTTT	CSARVDATNEKLFF
TRBJ2-1	many	TRBD2	TRBV5-1	TGCGCCAGCAGCTTGGAAGCGGGAGGATCCAATGAGCAGTTCTTC	CASSLEAGGSNEQFF
TRBJ1-2	many	NA	TRBV5-1	TGCGCCAGCAGCTCAGACTATGGCTACACCTTC	CASSSDYGYTF
TRBJ1-2	many	TRBD1	TRBV3-1	TGTGCCAGCAGCCGGCCGGGGACAGGCCAGGGCTACACCTTC	CASSRPGTGQGYTF
TRBJ2-1	many	TRBD2	TRBV29-1	TGCAGCGTCCGTCCTCCGGGAGGAGGGCAGTTCTTC	CSVRPPGGGQFF
TRBJ1-1	many	NA	TRBV3-1	TGTGCCAGCAGCCCCTACGCCCTAGACCTCACTGAAGCTTTCTTT	CASSPYALDLTEAFF
TRBJ2-7	many	NA	TRBV20-1	TGCAGTGCTAGTCCACTTAGGGACCCCACCTACGAGCAGTACTTC	CSASPLRDPTYEQYF
TRBJ2-3	many	TRBD1	TRBV3-1	TGTGCCAGCAGCCAAAGGAGGACAGGTTTCACAGATACGCAGTATTTT	CASSQRRTGFTDTQYF
TRBJ1-1	many	TRBD1	TRBV5-1	TGCGCCAGCAGCTTACGAGGGGGCGGGAACACTGAAGCTTTCTTT	CASSLRGGGNTEAFF
TRBJ2-3	NA	NA	TRBV6-5	TGTGCCAGCAGTCGCCTCCTTGCTGATACGCAGTATTTT	CASSRLLADTQYF
TRBJ1-5	many	NA	TRBV9	TGTGCCAGCAGCGTAGGACAGAATCAGCCCCAGCATTTT	CASSVGQNQPQHF
TRBJ1-5	many	NA	TRBV18	TGTGCCAGCTCACCGTCGGGGGATTTTCAGCCCCAGCATTTT	CASSPSGDFQPQHF
TRBJ2-4	many	NA	TRBV20-1	TGCAGTGCTAGTAGGCTGGCAAACATTCAGTACTTC	CSASRLANIQYF
TRBJ1-6	many	NA	TRBV5-1	TGCGCCAGCAGCTTGGAACCGGCCCGTAAGTGGGATTCACCCCTCCACTTT	CASSLEPARKWDSPLHF
TRBJ2-5	many	NA	TRBV4-2	TGTGCCAGCAGCCCAGCCGATGGGGAGACCCAGTACTTC	CASSPADGETQYF
TRBJ2-1	few	NA	TRBV29-1	TGCAGCGTTTCCCTAGGGAATGAGCAGTTCTTC	CSVSLGNEQFF
TRBJ2-6	many	TRBD2	TRBV12-3/TRBV12-4	TGTGCCAGCAAGCGGGGCTCTGGGGCCAACGTCCTGACTTTC	CASKRGSGANVLTF
TRBJ2-2	many	TRBD2	TRBV5-6	TGTGCCAGCAGCCCATTAGCGGGACAAGGCGGGGAGCTGTTTTTT	CASSPLAGQGGELFF
TRBJ2-7	many	NA	TRBV5-1	TGCGCCAGCAGTCATGGACAGCACTACGAGCAGTACTTC	CASSHGQHYEQYF
TRBJ2-7	many	TRBD1	TRBV20-1	TGCAGTGCCCAACAGGGGACCTACGAGCAGTACTTC	CSAQQGTYEQYF
TRBJ1-2	medium-sized	NA	TRBV9	TGTGCCAGCAGACCTGGAGGACCCTTC	CASRPGGPF
TRBJ2-7	few	NA	TRBV20-1	TGCAGTGCTAGAGGACAGGACTACGAGCAGTACTTC	CSARGQDYEQYF
TRBJ1-1	many	NA	TRBV12-3/TRBV12-4	TGTGCCAGCAGTTTAGGAGGGGCGAACACTGAAGCTTTCTTT	CASSLGGANTEAFF
TRBJ2-3	many	NA	TRBV20-1	TGCAGTGCTAGAGAGGGCGTTTGGGAGAATAGGGGCACAGATACGCAGTATTTT	CSAREGVWENRGTDTQYF
TRBJ2-7	many	TRBD1	TRBV6-2/TRBV6-3	TGTGCCAGCAGCAGAGACAGGGCCTACGAGCAGTACTTC	CASSRDRAYEQYF
TRBJ2-2	many	TRBD2	TRBV5-1	TGCGCCAGCAGCCCAATAGCGGGAGGCCCGAACACCGGGGAGCTGTTTTTT	CASSPIAGGPNTGELFF
TRBJ1-1	many	NA	TRBV25-1	TGTGCCAGCAGTGGCGTCAGGGCTGAAGCTTTCTTT	CASSGVRAEAFF
TRBJ1-2	many	TRBD1	TRBV20-1	TGCAGTGCTAAAAACAGGGGGCGCGACTATGGCTACACCTTC	CSAKNRGRDYGYTF
TRBJ1-5	many	NA	TRBV20-1	TGCAGTGCTAGAAGGGACGGTAATCAGCCCCAGCATTTT	CSARRDGNQPQHF
TRBJ1-1	NA	NA	TRBV18	TGTGCCAGCTCACCGACGTACACCGACACTGAAGCTTTCTTT	CASSPTYTDTEAFF
TRBJ2-4	many	NA	TRBV20-1	TGCAGTGCAGGGGGAGAATCCAAAAACATTCAGTACTTC	CSAGGESKNIQYF
TRBJ2-3	many	NA	TRBV14	TGTGCCAGCAGCCAAGTGGGCAGGGGTGGATACACAGATACGCAGTATTTT	CASSQVGRGGYTDTQYF
TRBJ2-2	many	NA	TRBV5-6	TGTGCCAGCAGCGCAGGGGGGCCCGGGGAGCTGTTTTTT	CASSAGGPGELFF
TRBJ1-4	many	NA	TRBV12-5	TGTGCTAGTGGTTTGGAGGTCGGGTGGAAACTGTTTTTT	CASGLEVGWKLFF
TRBJ1-2	many	NA	TRBV6-1	TGTGCCAGCAGTGACCCAGGGTGGGGCTACACCTTC	CASSDPGWGYTF